This TCR beta chain derives from a study of PD-1 and CTLA-4 blockade in melanoma (dated by TCRdb to the early 2020s). In terms of the full investigation: In patients with melanoma, the researchers looked at the effects of CTLA-4 blockade versus PD-1 blockade on the CD8 T cell response that was melanoma-reactive.

Only one count was recorded for this clone. The antigen this receptor binds is unknown. Per-nucleotide qualities are absent, and no much larger clonotype sits a single base away. CDR1 and CDR2 (MNHEY, SVGAGI) derive from the germline V gene. Its CDR3 holds 14 amino acids, cysteine through phenylalanine. Left in the record is the CDR3 DNA by itself, 42 bases read in frame from the first base. Relative to germline, V is missing 8 bases and J is missing 5 bases, with 7 bases of the junction outside any gene match. The library relied on the immunoSEQ multiplex PCR assay. TCRdb took this table from immuneACCESS and kept in-frame rearrangements with V and J called. Such tables lack part of the clones; where checked against another copy, unresolved V genes explain under half of the gap, and the rest is unexplained. This sample lists around 31,000 clones; less than 95% were detected once. Clones ranked in the top ten supply over 8.5% of the sample.

The sequence was collected from a human donor with melanoma. The source material was CD8+ T cells from peripheral blood, sampled from a patient given anti-PD-1 treatment. The chain employs TRBV6-5 and TRBJ2-5; 11 nucleotides in the junction match TRBD2. The CDR3 is CASLAGGRRETQYF. In nucleotide form, the sequence is TGTGCCAGCCTAGCGGGGGGAAGGCGTGAGACCCAGTACTTC.